This T cell receptor (beta chain) was profiled in a study of OX40 agonist ivuxolimab in advanced cancers. The wider study: Six ivuxolimab dose levels, 0.01 to 10 mg/kg, were given intravenously every 2 weeks. Patients with hepatocellular carcinoma, melanoma, renal cell or head and neck cancer made up the dose-escalation patients.

TCRdb's copy holds only in-frame clones and misses some; the assay was immunoSEQ multiplex PCR. The sample holds just over 95,000 clones, almost 90% seen once. This clone was recorded a few times. Its target is unknown. Whole-study results and caveats: There were also nonresponders showing low normalized T-cell clonal expansion. Partly responding patients at 0.1-3.0 mg/kg showed some of the smallest clonal expansion.

Trimming cost V 0 bases and J 5 bases, with 17 bases left between them. The CDR3 sequence is 17 residues long. Germline CDR1 and CDR2: SGHRS and YFSETQ. This TCR was recovered from an adult with an advanced solid tumor such as melanoma, head and neck, liver or kidney cancer. The rearrangement links TRBV5-1 to TRBJ2-2; tentatively, D is TRBD1 or TRBD2 (5 bases each). Sample: CD4+ or CD8+ T cells sorted from blood, taken in a trial of the OX40 agonist ivuxolimab. This chain's CDR3 is CASSLDAGAPATGELFF. The CDR3 nucleotides read TGCGCCAGCAGCTTGGACGCCGGGGCACCAGCAACCGGGGAGCTGTTTTTT.